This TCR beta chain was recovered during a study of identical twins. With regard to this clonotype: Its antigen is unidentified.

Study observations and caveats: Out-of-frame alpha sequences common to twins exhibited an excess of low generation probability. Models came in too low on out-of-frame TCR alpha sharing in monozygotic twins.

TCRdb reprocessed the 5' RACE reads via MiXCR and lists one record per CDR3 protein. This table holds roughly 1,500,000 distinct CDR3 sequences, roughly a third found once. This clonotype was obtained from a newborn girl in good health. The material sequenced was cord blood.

The CDR3 region has the DNA TGCAGTGCTAGGTACAGGGACGGGAACACTGAAGCTTTCTTT. Its translation is CSARYRDGNTEAFF. The chain recombines TRBV20-1 with TRBJ1-1; tentatively, D is TRBD1 (6 bases). From germline, CDR1 is DFQATT and CDR2 SNEGSKA (reference sequence). The ends were cut back, 3 bases at V and 1 base at J, with 12 bases in the middle. This CDR3 region has 14 residues.